The 15 T cell receptor beta chains given below trace back to one sample, sequenced in a study. TCRdb re-derived calls from the reads in MiXCR, one entry per CDR3 protein. The table has about 15,000 distinct CDR3 sequences, around 35% seen once. The specimen was blood. The origin of the receptors is a human donor.

The chain is built from TRBV29-1 and TRBJ2-1; D gene uncertain. V was trimmed by 0 bases and J by 2 bases, leaving 11 bases between them. Germline CDR1 reads SQVTM; CDR2 reads ANQGSEA. CDR3 length: 15 amino acids. CDR3 DNA: TGCAGCGTTGAAGACTCACTTCCCGCCTACAATGAGCAGTTCTTC. Translated: CSVEDSLPAYNEQFF.

This clonotype was picked up a small number of times. The V and J genes are TRBV4-3 and TRBJ2-3; TRBD2 matches 8 bases. The V gene's germline CDR1 is LGHNA and CDR2 YSLEER. The V segment lost 0 bases and the J segment 5 bases; nucleotides outside the gene matches: 4. This CDR3 has 15 amino acids. The CDR3 DNA reads TGCGCCAGCAGCCAAGATGCGCTAGCGGGAGATACGCAGTATTTT. Its translation: CASSQDALAGDTQYF.

The chain recombines TRBV3-1 with TRBJ2-3; 16 bases line up with TRBD2. The CDR3 runs to 19 residues. Looked up from germline, CDR1 is LGHDT and CDR2 is YNNKEL (reference sequence). Trimming removed 2 bases from V and 8 bases from J; junction bases left unmatched: 13. The CDR3: CASSQYGGGLAGGPGTQYF. CDR3 in DNA: TGTGCCAGCAGCCAATACGGTGGGGGACTAGCGGGAGGGCCAGGTACGCAGTATTTT.

This clonotype ranks as medium-sized. This rearrangement joins TRBV4-2 to TRBJ1-1; TRBD1 aligns across 9 bases. The CDR3 is 14 amino acids. Trimming removed 1 base from V and 5 bases from J; junction bases left unmatched: 2. In germline, CDR1 is LGHNA, CDR2 YNFKEQ. The CDR3 DNA reads TGTGCCAGCAGCCAAGGACAGGGGGGAACTGAAGCTTTCTTT. This sequence encodes CASSQGQGGTEAFF.

To note about this clonotype: Being one base from a much bigger clone, this may be a read error. The V and J genes are TRBV4-1 and TRBJ2-7; TRBD2 matches at 9 bases. Germline CDR1 reads MGHRA; CDR2 reads YSYEKL. CDR3 length: 16 residues. DNA for the CDR3: TGCGCCGGCAGCCAAGTGGCTAGCGGGACACCCTACGAGCAGTACTTC. Translated, it gives CAGSQVASGTPYEQYF.

This clonotype occurred a few times. A read error is possible here, since a much larger clone lies one base away. CDR3 DNA: TGTGCCAGCAGGTCAGTGACGAGGGGTCAGACTGAAGCTTTCTTT. Protein product: CASRSVTRGQTEAFF. The V call is TRBV7-9, the J call TRBJ1-1, with a possible D match to TRBD1 (5 bases). CDR1 is SEHNR, CDR2 FQNEAQ, per germline (reference sequence). V was cut by 6 bases and J by 5 bases, with 19 bases left in between. This CDR3 contains 15 residues.

The genes are TRBV20-1 and TRBJ2-3; TRBD1 or TRBD2 may be the D gene (5 bases each). Germline CDR1 and CDR2: DFQATT and SNEGSKA (reference sequence). The CDR3 length is 14 residues. V was shortened by 8 bases and J by 5 bases, with 20 bases between the two germline ends. CDR3 sequence: CSYSATRDLDTQYF. CDR3 bases: TGCAGTTACTCCGCCACACGGGACCTAGATACGCAGTATTTT.

Regarding this clonotype: A single base separates this from a much larger clone, so it may be a read error. The chain is built from TRBV29-1 and TRBJ2-5; D is perhaps TRBD1 or TRBD2 (7 bases each). The CDR3 covers 15 residues. Germline-derived CDR1 and CDR2 are SQVTM and ANQGSEA. V was clipped by 3 bases and J by 5 bases, with 19 bases between them. The CDR3 DNA reads TGCAGCGTTGACGATCCCCGACAGGGAGGGGAGACCCAGTACTTC. Protein: CSVDDPRQGGETQYF.

This clonotype was found many times. This chain uses TRBV14 with TRBJ2-6; D remains unclear. V lost 0 bases, J lost 3 bases, and 18 bases lay in between. The CDR3 totals 19 residues. Germline assignment: CDR1 SGHDN and CDR2 FVKESK. The CDR3: CASSQDLLGYPFGANVLTF. The CDR3 bases are TGTGCCAGCAGCCAAGATTTATTGGGTTATCCGTTTGGGGCCAACGTCCTGACTTTC.

V is TRBV4-1 and J is TRBJ2-3; D perhaps matches TRBD2 (7 bases). Germline CDR1 MGHRA, CDR2 YSYEKL. The V end was cut by 2 bases, the J end by 0 bases, with 15 bases between. The CDR3 totals 17 residues. This CDR3 is CASSQQEGEGSTDTQYF. The DNA for the CDR3 is TGCGCCAGCAGCCAACAAGAGGGGGAGGGTAGCACAGATACGCAGTATTTT.

The chain recombines TRBV4-2 with TRBJ2-7; the D gene could be TRBD1 or TRBD2 (5 bases each). V was pared by 0 bases and J by 7 bases, with 19 bases between. Germline CDR1 LGHNA, CDR2 YNFKEQ. The CDR3 is 16 amino acids. CDR3: CASSQEEGLQGMEQYF. CDR3 in DNA: TGTGCCAGCAGCCAAGAAGAGGGGCTTCAAGGGATGGAGCAGTACTTC.

At least ten counts were recorded for this clonotype. This chain links TRBV19 with TRBJ2-1; 8 positions match TRBD2. The CDR3 length is 15 residues. V lost 3 bases, J lost 13 bases, and 14 bases stayed unmatched. Germline CDR1 LNHDA, CDR2 SQIVND (reference sequence). This CDR3 is CASSMPREGRTGQFF. DNA of the CDR3: TGTGCCAGTAGTATGCCCCGGGAGGGCCGGACGGGACAGTTCTTC.

The chain carries TRBV18 and TRBJ2-1; 12 bases align to TRBD2. The CDR3 contains 17 residues. Germline V gene sequence: CDR1 KGHSH, CDR2 LQKENI. Germline trimming cut 1 base from V and 5 bases from J; bases unmatched to any gene: 6. CDR3: CASSPRLAGAGDNEQFF. Written as DNA, the CDR3 is TGTGCCAGCTCACCACGACTAGCGGGAGCGGGTGACAATGAGCAGTTCTTC. Full variable domain (rest looked up from reference TRBV18 and TRBJ2-1): NAGVMQNPRHLVRRRGQEARLRCSPMKGHSHVYWYRQLPEEGLKFMVYLQKENIIDESGMPKERFSAEFPKEGPSILRIQQVVRGDSAAYFCASSPRLAGAGDNEQFFGPGTRLTVL.

This clonotype is medium-sized (0.01 to 0.1%) by share. J is TRBJ1-2 and V is TRBV29-1; possibly TRBD1 for D (5 bases). Trimming removed 6 bases from V and 4 bases from J, with 12 bases in between. CDR1 SQVTM and CDR2 ANQGSEA come from the germline V gene. This CDR3 is built from 12 residues. The CDR3 sequence is CSVDRTIYGYTF. DNA of the CDR3: TGCAGCGTAGACAGAACTATCTATGGCTACACCTTC.

This clonotype was seen ten or more times. The rearrangement joins TRBV29-1 to TRBJ1-1, with 7 bases matching TRBD1. The germline V gene encodes CDR1 SQVTM and CDR2 ANQGSEA. The length of the CDR3 is 15 residues. The V gene end was trimmed by 0 bases and the J gene end by 5 bases; junction bases not matched to a gene: 9. Written as DNA, the CDR3 is TGCAGCGTTGAAGATCTTTCCAGGGGGACAACTGAAGCTTTCTTT. This sequence encodes CSVEDLSRGTTEAFF. The entire variable domain, with the rest obtained from reference TRBV29-1 and TRBJ1-1, is as follows: SAVISQKPSRDICQRGTSLTIQCQVDSQVTMMFWYRQQPGQSLTLIATANQGSEATYESGFVIDKFPISRPNLTFSTLTVSNMSPEDSSIYLCSVEDLSRGTTEAFFGQGTRLTVV.